This is a list of T cell receptor beta chains from one sample in a study of T cell responses to AZD1222 COVID-19 vaccine. The method was immunoSEQ multiplex PCR; TCRdb's version includes in-frame clones alone and lacks a portion of them. Here the sample spans some 110,000 clones, over 80% being singletons. The sample was peripheral blood, taken on day 0 of AZD1222 vaccination. These receptors came from an adult in good health. CDR3s include the opening cysteine and the closing phenylalanine or tryptophan. Each record gives: CDR3 protein, CDR3 DNA, V gene, D gene, CDR3 length, J gene. D genes are given only for firm matches.

CDR3: CASSDSTGNYGYTF
DNA: TGTGCCAGCAGTGACTCGACAGGAAACTATGGCTACACCTTC
V: TRBV6-5
D: .
length: 14
J: TRBJ1-2

CDR3: CASSLSGAGSTDTQYF
DNA: TGTGCCAGCAGCTTATCGGGGGCGGGGAGCACAGATACGCAGTATTTT
V: TRBV7-3
D: .
length: 16
J: TRBJ2-3

CDR3: CASRKPGQNTEAFF
DNA: TGTGCCAGCAGGAAACCGGGACAGAACACTGAAGCTTTCTTT
V: TRBV6-5
D: .
length: 14
J: TRBJ1-1

CDR3: CASGLPGLNTEAFF
DNA: TGTGCCAGCGGCCTCCCGGGCCTTAACACTGAAGCTTTCTTT
V: TRBV6-5
D: .
length: 14
J: TRBJ1-1

CDR3: CASSTGTSGNTGELFF
DNA: TGCGCCAGCAGTACCGGGACTAGCGGAAACACCGGGGAGCTGTTTTTT
V: TRBV10-1
D: TRBD2
length: 16
J: TRBJ2-2

CDR3: CASMWGTSLHEQYF
DNA: TGTGCCAGCATGTGGGGGACATCTCTACACGAGCAGTACTTC
V: TRBV28
D: .
length: 14
J: TRBJ2-7

CDR3: CASSLGGLEYAKLFF
DNA: TGTGCCAGCAGCTTAGGGGGGTTAGAATATGCGAAACTGTTTTTT
V: TRBV13
D: .
length: 15
J: TRBJ1-4

CDR3: CASSWEIRGSYEQYF
DNA: TGCGCCAGCAGCTGGGAAATCAGGGGTTCCTACGAGCAGTACTTC
V: TRBV5-1
D: .
length: 15
J: TRBJ2-7

CDR3: CASSAGLAGPYEQYF
DNA: TGTGCCAGCAGCGCCGGACTAGCGGGACCCTACGAGCAGTACTTC
V: TRBV7-2
D: TRBD2
length: 15
J: TRBJ2-7

CDR3: CASRPLTGSGEPQHF
DNA: TGTGCCAGCAGACCACTGACAGGGAGTGGTGAGCCCCAGCATTTT
V: TRBV2
D: TRBD1
length: 15
J: TRBJ1-5

CDR3: CASSFATRYTGELFF
DNA: TGCGCCAGCAGCTTTGCCACAAGATACACCGGGGAGCTGTTTTTT
V: TRBV5-1
D: .
length: 15
J: TRBJ2-2